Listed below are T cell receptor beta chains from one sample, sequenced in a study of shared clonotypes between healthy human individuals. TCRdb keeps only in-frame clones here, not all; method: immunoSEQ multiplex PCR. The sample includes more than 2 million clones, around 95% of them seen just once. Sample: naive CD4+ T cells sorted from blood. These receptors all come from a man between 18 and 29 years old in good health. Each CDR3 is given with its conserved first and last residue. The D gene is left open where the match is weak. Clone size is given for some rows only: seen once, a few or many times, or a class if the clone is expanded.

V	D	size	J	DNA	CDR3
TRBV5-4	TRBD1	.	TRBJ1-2	TGTGCCAGCAGCCGCGAACCGGGACAGGGTCCCCGTGGCTACACCTTC	CASSREPGQGPRGYTF
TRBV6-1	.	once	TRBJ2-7	TGTGCCAGCGGGCGCTATGCCTACGAGCAGTACTTC	CASGRYAYEQYF
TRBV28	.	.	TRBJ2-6	TGTGCCAGCAGATCCGGGACACGGTACTCTGGGGCCAACGTCCTGACTTTC	CASRSGTRYSGANVLTF
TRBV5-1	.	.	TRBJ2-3	TGCGCCAGCAGCTTGGTGGGTGTCGGAACGCAGTATTTT	CASSLVGVGTQYF
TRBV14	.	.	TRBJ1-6	TGTGCCAGCAGCCAAGATCTCGGTAACATCCGGGGTCCCCTCCACTTT	CASSQDLGNIRGPLHF
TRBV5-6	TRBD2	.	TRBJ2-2	TGTGCCAGCAGCCCTGGTAGCGGGGACCTCACCGGGGAGCTGTTTTTT	CASSPGSGDLTGELFF
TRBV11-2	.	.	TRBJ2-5	TGTGCCAGCAGTCCTGGGACTGTGGGGAGGGAGACCCAGTACTTC	CASSPGTVGRETQYF
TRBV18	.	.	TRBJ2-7	TGTGCCAGCTCACGGACTCATAACTACGAGCAGTACTTC	CASSRTHNYEQYF
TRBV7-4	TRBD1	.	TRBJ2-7	TGTGCCAGCAGCCAGGGACAGGGGATAACCTACGAGCAGTACTTC	CASSQGQGITYEQYF
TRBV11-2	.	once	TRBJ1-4	TGTGCCAGCAGCTCCAGACTGTCGCGTGAAAAACTGTTTTTT	CASSSRLSREKLFF
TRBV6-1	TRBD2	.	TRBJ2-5	TGTGCCAGCAGTGAAGGGACTAGCGGCGTCTCGCTTCGGACCCAGTACTTC	CASSEGTSGVSLRTQYF